In this sample, the clone carrying this TCR beta chain turned up a few times. Its antigen is unidentified. This sample is drawn from a study of beta chain features in type 1 diabetes. General study findings and limits: Possible PCR preference for shorter templates applied equally to patients and controls. Sequencing used cDNA, and cells with high TCR expression could therefore be over-represented. Type 1 diabetes patients had fewer VDJ junction insertions and more deletions.

This CDR3 is built from 16 residues. Germline V lookup: CDR1 MDHEN, CDR2 SYDVKM. Unmatched junction bases numbered 15, after V lost 5 bases and J lost 9 bases. Roughly 110 mL of blood, on average, came from one heparinised draw per donor. Expressed TCRB transcripts were sequenced after all isolated RNA was converted to cDNA. The method was immunoSEQ multiplex PCR; TCRdb's version includes in-frame clones alone and lacks a portion of them. The top ten hold approximately 0.099% of the sample, which has 500,000 to 700,000 clones, roughly a sixth seen once. The chain couples TRBV28 to TRBJ2-1, with 8 bases matching TRBD1. The sequence derives from a man between 18 and 35 years old in good health. Sequenced: naive CD4+ T cells from blood. CDR3: CASSPRTGYFEGEQFF. The CDR3 coding sequence is TGTGCCAGCAGTCCGCGGACAGGGTATTTCGAGGGTGAGCAGTTCTTC.